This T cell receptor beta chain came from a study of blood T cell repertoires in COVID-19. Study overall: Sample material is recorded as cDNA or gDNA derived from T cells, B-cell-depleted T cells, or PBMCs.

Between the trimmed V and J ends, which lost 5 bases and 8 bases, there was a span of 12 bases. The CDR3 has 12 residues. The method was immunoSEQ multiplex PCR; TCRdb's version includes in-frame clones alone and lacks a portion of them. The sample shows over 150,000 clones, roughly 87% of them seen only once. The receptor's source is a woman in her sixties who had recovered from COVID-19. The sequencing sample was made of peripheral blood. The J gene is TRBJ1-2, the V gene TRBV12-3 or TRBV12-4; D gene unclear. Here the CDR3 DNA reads TGTGCCAGCAGTCCGGAGGGAACCGGCTACACCTTC. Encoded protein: CASSPEGTGYTF.